The 6 T cell receptor beta chains below come from one sample, sequenced in a study of cytomegalovirus exposure and HLA in healthy donors. Use of 60 Vbeta and 13 Jbeta primers characterized the PCR. TCRdb's table, derived via immunoSEQ multiplex PCR, lists solely in-frame clones and lacks some. The table lists under 200,000 clones, roughly 79% of them singletons. The sequenced sample was PBMCs. These TCRs come from a woman between 25 and 40 years old in good health and CMV-seropositive.

This clone has only a few counts. The genes are TRBV10-3 and TRBJ1-1, with D unresolved. Trimming removed 5 bases from V and 3 bases from J, with 7 bases in between. The germline gives CDR1 ENHRY, CDR2 SYGVKD. This CDR3 is built from 12 residues. The CDR3 DNA is TGTGCCATCAGTCGAGAAGACACTGAAGCTTTCTTT. Its translation is CAISREDTEAFF.

This chain links TRBV19 with TRBJ1-6; possibly TRBD1 for D (6 bases). V lost 10 bases to trimming and J lost 2 bases, with 15 bases between them. The CDR3 has 15 amino acids. Germline assignment: CDR1 LNHDA and CDR2 SQIVND (reference sequence). The DNA for the CDR3 is TGTGCCACCACCACAGGGTTCGCCTATAATTCACCCCTCCACTTT. Its protein product is CATTTGFAYNSPLHF. Using reference TRBV19 and TRBJ1-6 for the parts outside the CDR3, the full variable domain is DGGITQSPKYLFRKEGQNVTLSCEQNLNHDAMYWYRQDPGQGLRLIYYSQIVNDFQKGDIAEGYSVSREKKESFPLTVTSAQKNPTAFYLCATTTGFAYNSPLHFGNGTRLTVT.

This chain joins TRBV6-6 and TRBJ2-7, with D hard to call. This CDR3 comprises 14 residues. The V gene's germline CDR1 is MNHNY and CDR2 SVGAGI (reference sequence). Trimming took off 0 bases at V and 2 bases at J, with 8 bases between the two ends. The CDR3 region has the DNA TGTGCCAGCAGTTACTCACCGAGGACCTACGAGCAGTACTTC. Amino acids: CASSYSPRTYEQYF.

J is TRBJ2-1 and V is TRBV9; TRBD1 agrees at 8 bases. CDR3 length: 19 amino acids. From germline, CDR1 is SGDLS and CDR2 YYNGEE. After removal of 2 bases from V and 8 bases from J, the junction contained 21 bases not matched to a gene. The CDR3 DNA follows: TGTGCCAGCAGCGTTTCCCCCGTTTGGACAGGGCAAGTTTATGATGAGCAGTTCTTC. Translation gives CASSVSPVWTGQVYDEQFF.

This clone has only one observation. The chain links TRBV7-2 to TRBJ1-1; TRBD1 matches at 7 bases. Germline V lookup: CDR1 SGHTA, CDR2 FQGNSA. The CDR3 runs to 14 residues. With 1 base clipped from V and 3 bases from J, the junction kept 2 bases outside the gene matches. The CDR3 here is CASSLGGTDTEAFF. DNA of the CDR3: TGTGCCAGCAGCTTAGGGGGGACAGACACTGAAGCTTTCTTT.

The rearrangement joins TRBV28 to TRBJ1-1; 8 positions agree with TRBD1. V shed 5 bases, J shed 5 bases, and the junction held 7 bases outside the gene matches. The CDR3 consists of 14 residues. Germline values: CDR1 MDHEN, CDR2 SYDVKM. The CDR3 coding sequence is TGTGCCAGCAGTGCCCCAGGGGGCTGGACTGAAGCTTTCTTT. This sequence encodes CASSAPGGWTEAFF. Variable domain in full (rest from reference TRBV28 and TRBJ1-1): DVKVTQSSRYLVKRTGEKVFLECVQDMDHENMFWYRQDPGLGLRLIYFSYDVKMKEKGDIPEGYSVSREKKERFSLILESASTNQTSMYLCASSAPGGWTEAFFGQGTRLTVV.